Below are 11 T cell receptor beta chains sequenced from a single sample in a study of blood T cell repertoires in COVID-19. Only in-frame clones appear in the TCRdb table, and some are missing; sequencing was by immunoSEQ multiplex PCR. Among around 300,000 clones listed, about nine tenths were seen once. Sample: peripheral blood. These receptors all come from a man in his fifties or sixties with active or convalescent COVID-19.

This clone was recorded once. V gene TRBV28 combines with J gene TRBJ1-5, with 7 bases lining up with TRBD1. The CDR3 spans 19 residues. After removal of 5 bases from V and 7 bases from J, the junction contained 23 bases not matched to a gene. Germline-derived CDR1 and CDR2 are MDHEN and SYDVKM. The chain's CDR3 is CASSPPRTGGFLGVQPQHF. The CDR3 DNA reads TGTGCCAGCAGTCCCCCCCGGACAGGAGGGTTCTTGGGGGTACAGCCCCAGCATTTT.

V usage is TRBV7-8 and J usage is TRBJ2-5; possibly TRBD2 for D (5 bases). Trimming removed 5 bases from V and 1 base from J, with 8 bases in between. The CDR3 runs 13 residues. Germline assignment: CDR1 SGHVS and CDR2 FQNEAQ. CDR3 coding DNA: TGTGCCAGCAGCCAGGACTCCCAAGAGACCCAGTACTTC. As protein: CASSQDSQETQYF.

The rearrangement joins TRBV27 to TRBJ2-7; possibly TRBD2 for D (6 bases). The V gene lost 4 bases and the J gene lost 0 bases, with 16 bases spanning the gap. Germline-derived CDR1 and CDR2 are MNHEY and SMNVEV (reference sequence). The CDR3 is 16 residues long. CDR3 sequence (DNA): TGTGCCAGCAGTTCAGCCTGGACTACTATCTCCTACGAGCAGTACTTC. Amino acids: CASSSAWTTISYEQYF.

The chain couples TRBV7-9 to TRBJ2-1; 8 bases line up with TRBD1. Germline V lookup: CDR1 SEHNR, CDR2 FQNEAQ (reference sequence). CDR3 size: 14 residues. J lost 7 bases, V lost 1 base, and 3 bases had no gene match. CDR3 DNA: TGTGCCAGCAGCTTAGGACAGGGGACAAATGAGCAGTTCTTC. It is translated as CASSLGQGTNEQFF.

V is TRBV19 and J is TRBJ1-5; 8 nucleotides align to TRBD1. The CDR3 contains 14 residues. CDR1 LNHDA and CDR2 SQIVND come from the germline V gene (reference sequence). With 5 bases clipped from V and 2 bases from J, the junction kept 2 bases outside the gene matches. The chain's CDR3 is CASSPGQGNQPQHF. The CDR3 region has the DNA TGTGCCAGTAGTCCGGGACAGGGCAATCAGCCCCAGCATTTT.

The gene calls are TRBV6-2 or TRBV6-3 and TRBJ2-3; the match to TRBD2 covers 13 bases. V lost 2 bases, J lost 5 bases, and 16 bases stayed unmatched. The CDR3 has 20 amino acids. The germline CDR1 and CDR2 sequences are MNHEY and SVGEGT. CDR3 residues: CASSYLIPTSGGALGDTQYF. For the CDR3, the DNA is TGTGCCAGCAGTTACCTTATCCCTACTAGCGGGGGGGCCCTTGGAGATACGCAGTATTTT.

The CDR3, as DNA: TGTGCCAGCACCCCAGGGGTTTACGAGCAGTACTTC. Amino acid sequence: CASTPGVYEQYF. V and J are TRBV2 and TRBJ2-7, with D possibly TRBD1 on 6 matching bases. Germline V gives CDR1 SNHLY, CDR2 FYNNEI. This CDR3 has 12 amino acids. Deletions cut 7 bases from V and 4 bases from J, with 11 bases between.

The gene calls are TRBV7-9 and TRBJ2-5, with 7 bases aligning to TRBD1. Looked up from germline, CDR1 is SEHNR and CDR2 is FQNEAQ (reference sequence). The CDR3 contains 15 residues. Unmatched junction bases numbered 11, after V lost 5 bases and J lost 5 bases. CDR3 nucleotide sequence: TGTGCCAGCAGCCCAAGGGACAGCCGCCATGAGACCCAGTACTTC. Translation: CASSPRDSRHETQYF.

CDR3 sequence reads: CASSSQPGTGSYEQYF. The CDR3 DNA is TGCGCCAGCAGCTCCCAACCAGGGACAGGCTCCTACGAGCAGTACTTC. The V call is TRBV5-1, the J call TRBJ2-7; 8 nucleotides match TRBD1. The V gene end was trimmed by 3 bases and the J gene end by 0 bases; junction bases not matched to a gene: 8. Germline CDR1 and CDR2: SGHRS and YFSETQ. The CDR3 length is 16 residues.

The rearrangement links TRBV5-1 to TRBJ2-1, with 8 bases fitting TRBD1. The CDR3 length is 14 residues. Germline assignment: CDR1 SGHRS and CDR2 YFSETQ. Unmatched junction bases numbered 5, after V lost 4 bases and J lost 5 bases. The CDR3 spells CASSRTGGDNEQFF. The DNA for the CDR3 is TGCGCCAGCAGCCGCACAGGGGGAGACAATGAGCAGTTCTTC.

This chain joins TRBV2 and TRBJ2-7; D might be TRBD1 (5 bases). The germline CDR1 and CDR2 sequences are SNHLY and FYNNEI. The CDR3 runs 14 residues. The V end lost 3 bases, the J end lost 3 bases, and 12 bases lay between the germline ends. Written as DNA, the CDR3 is TGTGCCAGCAGTGAGCAGGGAATCCTCTACGAGCAGTACTTC. It codes for CASSEQGILYEQYF.